These 12 T cell receptor beta chains were sequenced from one sample in a study of T cell responses to AZD1222 COVID-19 vaccine. The assay was immunoSEQ multiplex PCR, and TCRdb's table has in-frame clones only and misses some. The repertoire holds about 200,000 clones, with around 93% as singletons. The sample in question was peripheral blood, obtained 28 days after the second AZD1222 dose. The origin of the receptors is an adult who received the AZD1222 COVID-19 vaccine.

The DNA for the CDR3 is TGCGCCAGCAGCTTGGGCTCCAGCACCCACAATGAGCAGTTCTTC. Protein product: CASSLGSSTHNEQFF. The chain links TRBV5-1 to TRBJ2-1; D remains ambiguous. The germline gives CDR1 SGHRS, CDR2 YFSETQ. V lost 0 bases and J lost 5, with 12 bases in between. CDR3 size: 15 residues.

This clone showed up just once. The chain combines TRBV12-3 or TRBV12-4 with TRBJ1-2; D may be TRBD1 (5 bases). V lost 3 bases to trimming and J lost 10 bases, with 15 bases between them. The CDR3 runs 13 residues. Written as DNA, the CDR3 is TGTGCCAGCAGTTTTCTCTCGACAGCCGACTACACCTTC. Protein product: CASSFLSTADYTF.

This chain joins TRBV6-4 and TRBJ2-3; D is perhaps TRBD2 (6 bases). Per germline, CDR1 MRHNA and CDR2 SNTAGT. Trimming stripped 4 bases from V and 1 base from J, with 9 bases between. This CDR3 spans 14 amino acids. CDR3 loop: CASSVTGGTDTQYF. The CDR3 DNA sequence: TGTGCCAGCAGTGTAACGGGGGGCACAGATACGCAGTATTTT.

This clone was picked up one time. Other nucleotide sequences from this sample produce the same CDR3. V is TRBV10-3 and J is TRBJ1-5; a weak D match, TRBD1 (5 bases). The CDR3 loop spans 13 amino acids. V was clipped by 11 bases and J by 4 bases, with 15 bases between them. CDR1 and CDR2 from the germline V gene are ENHRY and SYGVKD. The CDR3 spells CAFQGGPNQPQHF. The CDR3, as DNA: TGTGCCTTCCAGGGCGGGCCGAATCAGCCCCAGCATTTT.

This clone was detected once. The chain couples TRBV6-5 to TRBJ1-1; D unclear. The CDR3 has 15 amino acids. Trimming removed 0 bases from V and 4 bases from J, with 12 bases in between. CDR1 and CDR2 from the germline V gene are MNHEY and SVGAGI. The DNA of the CDR3 is TGTGCCAGCAGTTACTCGAGGGAGTGGGTCACTGAAGCTTTCTTT. It is translated as CASSYSREWVTEAFF.

J is TRBJ1-1 and V is TRBV9; the D gene is possibly TRBD1 (6 bases). In germline, CDR1 is SGDLS, CDR2 YYNGEE. V lost 3 bases and J lost 0, with 15 bases in between. The CDR3 runs to 16 residues. The CDR3 DNA follows: TGTGCCAGCAGCGCTCAAACAGGGCACATGAACACTGAAGCTTTCTTT. It codes for CASSAQTGHMNTEAFF.

The V call is TRBV6-5, the J call TRBJ1-1; perhaps TRBD1 as D (5 bases). The V end was cut by 6 bases, the J end by 0 bases, with 14 bases between. The CDR3 sequence is 15 residues long. Germline V CDR1 and CDR2: MNHEY, SVGAGI. This chain's CDR3 is CASRPGRLMNTEAFF. The CDR3 DNA sequence: TGTGCCAGCAGACCGGGACGGCTGATGAACACTGAAGCTTTCTTT.

The chain has TRBV3-1 (or the pseudogene TRBV3-2) and TRBJ1-5; possibly TRBD1 for D (5 bases). V was cut by 4 bases and J by 0 bases, with 10 bases left in between. The CDR3 totals 15 residues. CDR1 is LGHDT and CDR2 is YNNKEL in the germline V gene (reference sequence). In DNA form, the CDR3 reads TGTGCCAGCAGCCCTACGGGGGATAGCAATCAGCCCCAGCATTTT. Amino acid sequence: CASSPTGDSNQPQHF.

This sequence joins TRBV7-2 and TRBJ1-3; TRBD1 aligns across 9 bases. This CDR3 is built from 13 residues. Per germline, CDR1 SGHTA and CDR2 FQGNSA. V gave up 5 bases and J gave up 8 bases; unmatched junction bases: 4. CDR3 in DNA: TGTGCCAGCAGCGTCGACAGGGGGGACACCATATATTTT. Amino acids: CASSVDRGDTIYF.

The chain recombines TRBV3-1 (or the pseudogene TRBV3-2) with TRBJ1-2; no firm D call. There are 12 residues in the CDR3. V gave up 3 bases and J gave up 6 bases, with 8 bases separating them. Germline V gene lookup returns CDR1 LGHDT and CDR2 YNNKEL (reference sequence). CDR3 nucleotides: TGTGCCAGCAGCCAGTTTATTAATGGCTACACCTTC. This sequence encodes CASSQFINGYTF.

This sequence joins TRBV7-8 and TRBJ1-5; TRBD1 matches 9 bases. The CDR3 is 13 amino acids. Trimming at V came to 5 bases and at J to 11 bases, leaving 7 bases not matched to a gene. Germline CDR1 SGHVS, CDR2 FQNEAQ. CDR3 in amino acids: CASSRDRVFSQHF. DNA of the CDR3: TGTGCCAGCAGCCGGGACAGGGTCTTCTCCCAGCATTTT.

As concerns this clone: The junction departs from the called germline gene at one end, perhaps through a read error. This CDR3 is CASSSGTQYF. As DNA, the CDR3 is TGTGCCAGTAGTTCGGGGACCCAGTACTTC. This chain links TRBV6-2 or TRBV6-3 with TRBJ2-5; D remains unclear. The germline CDR1 and CDR2 sequences are MNHEY and SVGEGT. The CDR3 is 10 residues long.